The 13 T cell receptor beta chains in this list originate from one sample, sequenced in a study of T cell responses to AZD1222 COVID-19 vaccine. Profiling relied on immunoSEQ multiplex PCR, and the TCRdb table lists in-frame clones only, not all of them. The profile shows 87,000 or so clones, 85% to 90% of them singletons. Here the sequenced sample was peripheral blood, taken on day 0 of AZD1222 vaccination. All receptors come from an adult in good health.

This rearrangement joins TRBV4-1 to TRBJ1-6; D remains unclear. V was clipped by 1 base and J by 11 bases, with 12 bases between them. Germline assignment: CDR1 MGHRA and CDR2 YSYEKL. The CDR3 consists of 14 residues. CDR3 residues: CASSQGTPKAPLHF. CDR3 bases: TGCGCCAGCAGCCAAGGGACCCCCAAGGCACCCCTCCACTTT.

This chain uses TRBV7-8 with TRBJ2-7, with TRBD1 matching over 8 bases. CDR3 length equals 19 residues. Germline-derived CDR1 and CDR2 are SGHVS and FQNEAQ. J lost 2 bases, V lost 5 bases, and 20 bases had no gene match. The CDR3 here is CASSILTKLPGQDPYEQYF. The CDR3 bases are TGTGCCAGCAGCATTCTAACAAAACTCCCGGGACAGGACCCCTACGAGCAGTACTTC.

This chain's CDR3 is CASSPGTDSGNTIYF. CDR3 in DNA: TGTGCCAGCAGCCCCGGGACAGACTCTGGAAACACCATATATTTT. The chain has TRBV9 and TRBJ1-3; 7 nucleotides match TRBD1. The CDR3 length is 15 residues. In germline, CDR1 is SGDLS, CDR2 YYNGEE. V lost 4 bases and J lost 0; bases outside the gene matches: 4.

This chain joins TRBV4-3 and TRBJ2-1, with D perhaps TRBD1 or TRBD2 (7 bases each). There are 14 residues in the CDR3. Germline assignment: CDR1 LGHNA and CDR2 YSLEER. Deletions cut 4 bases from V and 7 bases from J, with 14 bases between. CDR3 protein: CASSLDREGNEQFF. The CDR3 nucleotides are TGCGCCAGCAGCCTCGACAGGGAGGGAAATGAGCAGTTCTTC.

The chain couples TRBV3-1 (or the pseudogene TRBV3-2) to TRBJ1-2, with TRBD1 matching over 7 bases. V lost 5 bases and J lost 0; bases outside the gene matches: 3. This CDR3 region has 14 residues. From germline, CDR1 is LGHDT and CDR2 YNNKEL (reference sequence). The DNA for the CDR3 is TGTGCCAGCAGCTTAGGGACAGCTAACTATGGCTACACCTTC. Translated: CASSLGTANYGYTF.

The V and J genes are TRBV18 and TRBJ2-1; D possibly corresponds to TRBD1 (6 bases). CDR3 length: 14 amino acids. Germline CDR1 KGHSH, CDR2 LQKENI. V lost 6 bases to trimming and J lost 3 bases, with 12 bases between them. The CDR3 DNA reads TGTGCCAGCTCCGCAGGGGCTCGCTACAATGAGCAGTTCTTC. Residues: CASSAGARYNEQFF.

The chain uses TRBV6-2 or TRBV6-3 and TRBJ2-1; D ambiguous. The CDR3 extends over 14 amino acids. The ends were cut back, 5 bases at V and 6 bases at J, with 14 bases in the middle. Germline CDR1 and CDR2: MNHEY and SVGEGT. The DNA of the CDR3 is TGTGCCAGCAGTCTTGGGCCGGGTCGCAATGAGCAGTTCTTC. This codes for CASSLGPGRNEQFF.

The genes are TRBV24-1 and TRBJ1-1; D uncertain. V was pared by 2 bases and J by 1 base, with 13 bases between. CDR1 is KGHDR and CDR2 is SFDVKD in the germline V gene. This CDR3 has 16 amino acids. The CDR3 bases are TGTGCCACCAGTGATTCCCCCGGTGGGCGGAACACTGAAGCTTTCTTT. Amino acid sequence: CATSDSPGGRNTEAFF.

The CDR3 spells CASSQEQGQPQHF. The CDR3 nucleotides read TGTGCCAGCAGCCAAGAACAGGGACAGCCCCAGCATTTT. V and J are TRBV3-1 (or the pseudogene TRBV3-2) and TRBJ1-5; D is perhaps TRBD1 (6 bases). The CDR3 contains 13 residues. Trimming shortened V by 0 bases and J by 7 bases, and 7 bases separated the two germline ends. Germline V gene data show CDR1 as LGHDT and CDR2 as YNNKEL (reference sequence).

The CDR3 nucleotides read TGCAGCGTTGTAGTCTCTGGAAACACCATATATTTT. Translating it yields CSVVVSGNTIYF. The genes are TRBV29-1 and TRBJ1-3, with D unresolved. Germline loops: CDR1 SQVTM, CDR2 ANQGSEA. The V gene lost 4 bases and the J gene lost 0 bases, with 4 bases spanning the gap. The CDR3 contains 12 residues. Variable domain in full (rest from reference TRBV29-1 and TRBJ1-3): SAVISQKPSRDICQRGTSLTIQCQVDSQVTMMFWYRQQPGQSLTLIATANQGSEATYESGFVIDKFPISRPNLTFSTLTVSNMSPEDSSIYLCSVVVSGNTIYFGEGSWLTVV.

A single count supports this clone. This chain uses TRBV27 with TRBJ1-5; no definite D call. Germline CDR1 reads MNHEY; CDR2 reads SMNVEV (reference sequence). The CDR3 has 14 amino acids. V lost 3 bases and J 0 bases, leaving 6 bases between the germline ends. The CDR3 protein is CASSFAGSNQPQHF. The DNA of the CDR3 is TGTGCCAGCAGTTTCGCGGGTAGCAATCAGCCCCAGCATTTT.

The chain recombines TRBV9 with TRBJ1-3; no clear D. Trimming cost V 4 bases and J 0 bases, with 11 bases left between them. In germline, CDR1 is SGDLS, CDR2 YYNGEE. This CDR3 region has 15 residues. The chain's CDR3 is CASSTLQSSGNTIYF. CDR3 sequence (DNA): TGTGCCAGCAGCACCCTACAGAGCTCTGGAAACACCATATATTTT.

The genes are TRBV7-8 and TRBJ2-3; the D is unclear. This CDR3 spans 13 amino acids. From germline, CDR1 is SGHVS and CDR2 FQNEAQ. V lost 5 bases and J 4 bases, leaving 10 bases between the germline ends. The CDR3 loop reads CASSTGPADTQYF. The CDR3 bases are TGTGCCAGCAGCACTGGGCCGGCAGATACGCAGTATTTT.